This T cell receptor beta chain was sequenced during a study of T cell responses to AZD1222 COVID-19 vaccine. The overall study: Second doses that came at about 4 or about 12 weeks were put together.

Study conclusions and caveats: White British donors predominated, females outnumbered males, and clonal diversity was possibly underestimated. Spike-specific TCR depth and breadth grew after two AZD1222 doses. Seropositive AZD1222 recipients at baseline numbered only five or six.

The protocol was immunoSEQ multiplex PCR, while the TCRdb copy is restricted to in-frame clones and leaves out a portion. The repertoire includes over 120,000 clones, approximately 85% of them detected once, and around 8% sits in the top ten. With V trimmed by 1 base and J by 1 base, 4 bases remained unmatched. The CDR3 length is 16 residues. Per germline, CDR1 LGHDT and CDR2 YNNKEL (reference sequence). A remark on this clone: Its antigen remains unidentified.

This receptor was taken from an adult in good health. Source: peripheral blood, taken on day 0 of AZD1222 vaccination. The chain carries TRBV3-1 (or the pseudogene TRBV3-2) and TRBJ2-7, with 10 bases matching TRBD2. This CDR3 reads CASSQAVLAGSYEQYF. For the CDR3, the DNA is TGTGCCAGCAGCCAAGCCGTACTAGCGGGATCCTACGAGCAGTACTTC.